These T cell receptor beta chains were read from a single sample in a study of cytomegalovirus exposure and HLA in healthy donors. The method was immunoSEQ multiplex PCR; TCRdb's version includes in-frame clones alone and lacks a portion of them. This sample has 120,000 or so clones, with over 75% found just once. Sample: PBMCs. The receptors stem from a middle-aged man in good health and CMV-seronegative. Both conserved end residues are part of each CDR3. A D gene is named only where the DNA matches it firmly. A clone size is listed for some rows: how often the clone was seen (once, few, many), or a class if it is expanded.

d_gene,j_gene,abundance,v_gene,CDR3aa,CDR3nt
.,TRBJ2-6,.,TRBV7-2,CASSLGGGVSGANVLTF,TGTGCCAGCAGCTTAGGAGGCGGGGTCTCTGGGGCCAACGTCCTGACTTTC
.,TRBJ1-3,once,TRBV7-2,CASKQGDTIYF,TGTGCCAGCAAGCAAGGGGACACCATATATTTT
TRBD2,TRBJ2-3,once,TRBV7-6,CASSLGQRGATSQDTQYF,TGTGCCAGCAGCTTAGGCCAGCGGGGGGCCACCTCTCAAGATACGCAGTATTTT
.,TRBJ1-4,.,TRBV7-2,CASSFRGSEKLFF,TGTGCCAGCAGCTTCCGAGGGTCTGAAAAACTGTTTTTT
TRBD1,TRBJ1-3,few,TRBV7-2,CASSSRTGQGNTIYF,TGTGCCAGCAGCTCCCGGACAGGGCAAGGAAACACCATATATTTT
TRBD1,TRBJ1-1,.,TRBV2,CASSDQGAGRAFF,TGTGCCAGCAGTGACCAGGGGGCGGGGAGGGCTTTCTTT
TRBD2,TRBJ2-3,.,TRBV30,CAWSGTRDDTQYF,TGTGCCTGGAGTGGGACTAGGGACGATACGCAGTATTTT
.,TRBJ2-3,.,TRBV2,CASWKRNTDTQYF,TGTGCCAGCTGGAAGCGGAACACAGATACGCAGTATTTT
TRBD1,TRBJ2-7,.,TRBV11-2,CASSARDSSYEQYF,TGTGCCAGCAGCGCCCGGGACAGCTCCTACGAGCAGTACTTC
TRBD2,TRBJ2-5,.,TRBV19,CASSIVAGSGTQYF,TGTGCCAGTAGTATAGTAGCGGGGTCGGGGACCCAGTACTTC
.,TRBJ2-7,.,TRBV27,CASALTWAYEQYF,TGTGCCAGCGCTCTGACCTGGGCATACGAGCAGTACTTC
TRBD1,TRBJ1-1,.,TRBV11-2,CASSFRRGLGAFF,TGTGCCAGCAGCTTCCGCAGGGGGCTAGGAGCTTTCTTT
.,TRBJ1-1,once,TRBV5-4,CASSSRPTPQGNTEAFF,TGTGCCAGCAGCTCACGACCCACGCCACAGGGGAACACTGAAGCTTTCTTT
.,TRBJ2-3,.,TRBV10-3,CATGSSTDTQYF,TGTGCCACCGGTTCTAGCACAGATACGCAGTATTTT
.,TRBJ1-2,.,TRBV19,CASSMVTGGYTF,TGTGCCAGTAGTATGGTGACGGGTGGCTACACCTTC
.,TRBJ2-7,.,TRBV9,CASNPTGYYEQYF,TGTGCCAGCAACCCGACAGGTTACTACGAGCAGTACTTC
.,TRBJ1-4,.,TRBV9,CASSVGTQDNEKLFF,TGTGCCAGCAGCGTAGGAACTCAGGATAATGAAAAACTGTTTTTT
TRBD1,TRBJ2-1,.,TRBV18,CASSPPTGGGNEQFF,TGTGCCAGCTCACCACCCACAGGGGGTGGGAATGAGCAGTTCTTC
TRBD1,TRBJ2-7,.,TRBV30,CAWSRTGMGYEQYF,TGTGCCTGGAGTCGGACAGGGATGGGGTACGAGCAGTACTTC
.,TRBJ2-3,.,TRBV6-1,CASSSSRDNFNF,TGTGCCAGCAGTAGCTCCCGGGACAACTTCAATTTT